Following are 16 T cell receptor beta chains from one sample sequenced in a study of T cell responses to AZD1222 COVID-19 vaccine. Repertoires were generated with immunoSEQ multiplex PCR, while TCRdb's copy carries only in-frame clones and drops some. The sample holds roughly 200,000 clones; approximately 89% are singletons and the top ten take approximately 1.6%. The sequencing here drew on peripheral blood, taken 28 days after the second AZD1222 dose. The receptors were sampled from an adult who received the AZD1222 COVID-19 vaccine.

The V call is TRBV7-2, the J call TRBJ1-4; 8 nucleotides agree with TRBD1. Germline loops: CDR1 SGHTA, CDR2 FQGNSA. V lost 1 base, J lost 7 bases, and 11 bases stayed unmatched. CDR3 length equals 17 residues. The CDR3 DNA sequence: TGTGCCAGCAGCTTAGTACGCCCCGGGACAGGACTTGAAAAACTGTTTTTT. Residues: CASSLVRPGTGLEKLFF.

This chain uses TRBV18 with TRBJ1-6; no firm D call. The CDR3 loop spans 15 amino acids. The V end was cut by 6 bases, the J end by 10 bases, with 19 bases between. The germline V gene has CDR1 KGHSH and CDR2 LQKENI. Here the CDR3 reads CASSDTHEIFSPLHF. The CDR3 nucleotides read TGTGCCAGCTCCGATACTCACGAAATATTCTCACCCCTCCACTTT.

V gene TRBV4-1 combines with J gene TRBJ2-5, with D possibly being TRBD1 (5 bases). This CDR3 has 16 amino acids. Per the germline V gene, CDR1 is MGHRA and CDR2 is YSYEKL. V gave up 4 bases and J gave up 2 bases, with 17 bases separating them. In DNA form, the CDR3 reads TGCGCCAGCAGCCGCGTTAAAGGGGTCTTACAAGAGACCCAGTACTTC. Encoded protein: CASSRVKGVLQETQYF.

The chain employs TRBV29-1 and TRBJ2-7; D gene uncertain. The CDR3 sequence is 13 residues long. The ends were cut back, 4 bases at V and 4 bases at J, with 14 bases in the middle. Germline V CDR1 and CDR2: SQVTM, ANQGSEA. As DNA, the CDR3 is TGCAGCGTTGCGGGCCCACCTAGATACGAGCAGTACTTC. Translation gives CSVAGPPRYEQYF.

V is TRBV2 and J is TRBJ2-1, with 7 bases that match TRBD2. The CDR3 sequence is 15 residues long. V dropped 2 bases and J dropped 2; count of bases not matched to a gene: 3. Germline assignment: CDR1 SNHLY and CDR2 FYNNEI. CDR3 coding DNA: TGTGCCAGCAGTGAAACCAGCGGGGCCTACAATGAGCAGTTCTTC. This codes for CASSETSGAYNEQFF.

This clone was seen only a few times. V and J are TRBV4-1 and TRBJ1-5; D gene unclear. V was shortened by 0 bases and J by 9 bases, with 18 bases between the two germline ends. The CDR3 covers 16 residues. CDR1 MGHRA and CDR2 YSYEKL come from the germline V gene. CDR3 DNA: TGCGCCAGCAGCCAAGATAACAGTCAATTCATTGGGCCCCAGCATTTT. Amino acid sequence: CASSQDNSQFIGPQHF.

The chain combines TRBV7-2 with TRBJ1-1, with D possibly matching TRBD1 (6 bases). This CDR3 contains 15 residues. V gave up 4 bases and J gave up 2 bases, with 14 bases separating them. Germline V gives CDR1 SGHTA, CDR2 FQGNSA. The CDR3 region is CASSSDRGINTEAFF. Written as DNA, the CDR3 is TGTGCCAGCAGCTCCGATAGGGGGATCAACACTGAAGCTTTCTTT.

DNA of the CDR3: TGTGCCAGCAGTTTGCGTGGGTACGGCTACACCTTC. Translating it yields CASSLRGYGYTF. The chain couples TRBV27 to TRBJ1-2; D gene unclear. The V and J ends lost 3 bases and 8 bases respectively, with 10 bases between them. Germline lookup yields CDR1 MNHEY and CDR2 SMNVEV (reference sequence). The CDR3 consists of 12 residues.

This clone came up once. The chain has TRBV19 and TRBJ2-7; TRBD1 aligns across 10 bases. This CDR3 region has 16 residues. J gave up 3 bases and V 1 base, and 6 bases lay outside the gene matches. The germline gives CDR1 LNHDA, CDR2 SQIVND (reference sequence). The CDR3 DNA reads as TGTGCCAGTAGTATAGTTCCGGGACAGGGGAACTACGAGCAGTACTTC. It encodes CASSIVPGQGNYEQYF.

The chain carries TRBV5-1 and TRBJ1-1; D is unresolved. Between the trimmed V and J ends, which lost 2 bases and 1 base, there was a span of 6 bases. The length of the CDR3 is 13 residues. Germline V lookup: CDR1 SGHRS, CDR2 YFSETQ. CDR3 region: CASSFMENTEAFF. The CDR3 nucleotides read TGCGCCAGCAGCTTCATGGAGAACACTGAAGCTTTCTTT.

This clone was seen a handful of times. The rearrangement links TRBV4-1 to TRBJ2-7; TRBD2 is a possible D gene (5 bases). Germline CDR1 MGHRA, CDR2 YSYEKL. The CDR3 loop spans 16 amino acids. V lost 0 bases and J lost 9, with 21 bases in between. CDR3 region: CASSQERSSRKVGQYF. CDR3 coding DNA: TGCGCCAGCAGCCAAGAGAGGTCTAGCCGCAAGGTCGGGCAGTACTTC.

V is TRBV7-8 and J is TRBJ1-5, with 9 bases aligning to TRBD1. The CDR3 contains 14 residues. V lost 1 base to trimming and J lost 6 bases; unmatched junction nucleotides: 1. The germline V gene encodes CDR1 SGHVS and CDR2 FQNEAQ. This CDR3 reads CASSLGDRVQPQHF. In DNA form, the CDR3 reads TGTGCCAGCAGCTTAGGGGACAGGGTTCAGCCCCAGCATTTT.

This chain uses TRBV9 with TRBJ1-1; D not resolved. The length of the CDR3 is 15 residues. Trimming removed 4 bases from V and 3 bases from J, with 16 bases in between. Germline V CDR1 and CDR2: SGDLS, YYNGEE. The CDR3 loop is CASSRYERRDTEAFF. The CDR3 DNA reads TGTGCCAGCAGCCGGTATGAAAGGAGGGACACTGAAGCTTTCTTT.

V usage is TRBV16 and J usage is TRBJ1-4, with D unclear. The germline V and J ends were trimmed by 2 bases and 1 base, with 8 bases remaining between them. This CDR3 spans 15 amino acids. Germline CDR1 KGHSY, CDR2 FQNENV. The CDR3 nucleotides read TGTGCCAGCAGCCAAAACCGGGGAACTAATGAAAAACTGTTTTTT. This sequence encodes CASSQNRGTNEKLFF.

The rearrangement uses TRBV6-5 and TRBJ2-2; the match to TRBD2 covers 13 bases. Germline CDR1 MNHEY, CDR2 SVGAGI. The CDR3 is 16 amino acids. V gave up 2 bases and J gave up 6 bases; unmatched junction bases: 3. The CDR3 spells CASSYITSGGAGELFF. Written as DNA, the CDR3 is TGTGCCAGCAGTTACATCACTAGCGGGGGGGCCGGGGAGCTGTTTTTT.

In this sample, this clone turned up a few times. The chain combines TRBV25-1 with TRBJ2-2; no clear D. V was trimmed by 2 bases and J by 2 bases, leaving 3 bases between them. The CDR3 length is 13 residues. Germline V gene lookup returns CDR1 MGHDK and CDR2 SYGVNS. The CDR3 reads CASSEGNTGELFF. Here the CDR3 DNA reads TGTGCCAGCAGTGAAGGCAACACCGGGGAGCTGTTTTTT. The full variable domain, with the rest looked up from reference TRBV25-1 and TRBJ2-2, is EADIYQTPRYLVIGTGKKITLECSQTMGHDKMYWYQQDPGMELHLIHYSYGVNSTEKGDLSSESTVSRIRTEHFPLTLESARPSHTSQYLCASSEGNTGELFFGEGSRLTVL.